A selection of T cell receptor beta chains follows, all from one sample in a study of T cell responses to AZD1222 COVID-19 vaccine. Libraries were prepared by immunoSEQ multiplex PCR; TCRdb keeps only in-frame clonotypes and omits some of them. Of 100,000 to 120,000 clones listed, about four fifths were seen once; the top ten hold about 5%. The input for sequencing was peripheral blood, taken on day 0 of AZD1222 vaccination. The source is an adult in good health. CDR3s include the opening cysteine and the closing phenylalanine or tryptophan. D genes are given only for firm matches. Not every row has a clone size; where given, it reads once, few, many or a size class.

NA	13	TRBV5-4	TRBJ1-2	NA	CASSFAGNYGYTF	TGTGCCAGCAGCTTCGCGGGTAACTATGGCTACACCTTC
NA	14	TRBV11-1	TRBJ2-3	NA	CASSPRGFTDTQYF	TGTGCCAGCAGCCCCCGGGGGTTCACAGATACGCAGTATTTT
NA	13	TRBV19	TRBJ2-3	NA	CASRDEQLDTQYF	TGTGCCAGCCGGGACGAACAACTAGATACGCAGTATTTT
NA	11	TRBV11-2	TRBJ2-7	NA	CASSLVHEQYF	TGTGCCAGCAGCTTAGTCCACGAGCAGTACTTC
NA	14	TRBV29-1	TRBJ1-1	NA	CSVIRQNKNTEAFF	TGCAGCGTGATCCGACAGAATAAGAACACTGAAGCTTTCTTT
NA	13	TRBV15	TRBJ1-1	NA	CATSISRNTEAFF	TGTGCCACCAGCATAAGCAGGAACACTGAAGCTTTCTTT
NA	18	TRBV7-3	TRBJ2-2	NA	CASSLSGVGKTSTGELFF	TGTGCCAGCAGCCTAAGTGGGGTAGGGAAGACAAGCACCGGGGAGCTGTTTTTT
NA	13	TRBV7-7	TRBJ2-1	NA	CASSLFSGFEQFF	TGTGCTAGCAGCTTATTCTCCGGGTTTGAGCAGTTCTTC
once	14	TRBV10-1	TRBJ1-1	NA	CTSSEFEGPGQAFF	TGCACCAGCAGTGAGTTTGAAGGACCGGGACAAGCTTTCTTT
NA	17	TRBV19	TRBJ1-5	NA	CASRDQTGPSANQPQHF	TGTGCCAGTCGAGACCAGACAGGTCCCTCCGCGAATCAGCCCCAGCATTTT
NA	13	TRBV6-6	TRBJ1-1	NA	CASSYSKSGEAFF	TGTGCCAGCAGTTACTCGAAATCGGGGGAGGCTTTCTTT